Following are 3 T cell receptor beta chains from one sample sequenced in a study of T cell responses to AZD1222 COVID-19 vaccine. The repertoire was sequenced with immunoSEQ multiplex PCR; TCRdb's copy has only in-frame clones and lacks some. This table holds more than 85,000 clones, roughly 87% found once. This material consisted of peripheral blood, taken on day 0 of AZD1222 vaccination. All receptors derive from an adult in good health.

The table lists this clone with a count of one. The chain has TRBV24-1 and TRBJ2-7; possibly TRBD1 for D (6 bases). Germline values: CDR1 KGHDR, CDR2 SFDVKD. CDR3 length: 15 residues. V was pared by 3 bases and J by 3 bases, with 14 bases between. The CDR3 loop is CATSDRCRGNYEQYF. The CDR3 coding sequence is TGTGCCACCAGTGATAGGTGCAGGGGAAACTACGAGCAGTACTTC.

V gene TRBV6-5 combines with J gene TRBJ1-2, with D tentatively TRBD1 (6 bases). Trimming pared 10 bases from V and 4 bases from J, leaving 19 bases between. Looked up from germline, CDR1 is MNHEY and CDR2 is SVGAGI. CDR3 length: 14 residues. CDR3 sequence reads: CATDERGRTYGYTF. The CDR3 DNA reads TGTGCCACCGATGAGAGGGGGAGGACCTATGGCTACACCTTC.

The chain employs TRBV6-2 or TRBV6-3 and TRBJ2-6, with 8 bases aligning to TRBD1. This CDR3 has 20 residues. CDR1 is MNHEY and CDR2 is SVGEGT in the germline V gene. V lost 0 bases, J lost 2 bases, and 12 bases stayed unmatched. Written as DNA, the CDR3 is TGTGCCAGCAGTTACTCTTTACGCCAGACAGGGGCCCCTGGGGCCAACGTCCTGACTTTC. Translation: CASSYSLRQTGAPGANVLTF.